The clone carrying this T cell receptor (beta chain) has only a few counts. The antigen remains undetermined. These data come from a study of blood T cells in healthy people across ages. Study information: Capture by template switching was about one barcoded beta molecule per two T cells. Study outcomes and limitations: Expanded clonotype changes were possibly confounded by unknown donor CMV status.

Drawing of peripheral blood yielded 7.5 to 10 milliliters from each donor. Using a J-beta primer mix together with a sample-barcoded 5' primer, a second PCR was run for roughly 7 to 11 cycles. Template switching added a 12-random-nucleotide identifier to every cDNA molecule. TCRdb analysed the 5' RACE reads with MiXCR anew, one entry per CDR3 protein. The table has hundreds of thousands of distinct CDR3 sequences, 29% seen once. The receptor's source is an elderly woman in good health. Material for sequencing was blood.

The CDR3 DNA is TGTGCCAGCAGGCCCAGGGGCGATGGCTACACCTTC. Translated: CASRPRGDGYTF. The chain is built from TRBV6-1 and TRBJ1-2; D possibly corresponds to TRBD1 (6 bases). CDR3 length: 12 amino acids. The V end lost 6 bases, the J end lost 6 bases, and 11 bases lay between the germline ends. The germline V gene encodes CDR1 MNHNS and CDR2 SASEGT.